The T cell receptor (beta chain) under discussion was sequenced for a study of CD8+ T cells in alopecia areata. Study context: Treatment with tofacitinib (6 to 18 months) was followed by 6 months off drug.

Regarding this clone: What it recognizes is unknown.

Alopecia areata patients provided lesional scalp punch biopsies and peripheral blood. Isolated RNA was reverse transcribed into cDNA used as the sequencing template. Clones were sequenced by immunoSEQ multiplex PCR, and TCRdb holds only the in-frame ones, with some missing. The sample carries about 250,000 clones, less than 80% recorded once. Broader study findings: Mice gave a clearer picture of TCR sharing than patients did, possibly for HLA-related reasons. Lesional scalp exceeded normal scalp in clonality, especially in alopecia totalis/universalis.

Sequences were derived from CD4+ T cells sorted from blood, sampled at week 0. This receptor was identified in a human donor with alopecia areata.

CDR3 nucleotide sequence: TGTGCCAGCAGCGTAGTAGTGGGGGCTACTGGGGCCAACGTCCTGACTTTC. Amino acids: CASSVVVGATGANVLTF. The chain is built from TRBV9 and TRBJ2-6; D may be TRBD1 (6 bases). Per the germline V gene, CDR1 is SGDLS and CDR2 is YYNGEE. The CDR3 has 17 amino acids. Trimming took off 0 bases at V and 2 bases at J, with 12 bases between the two ends.